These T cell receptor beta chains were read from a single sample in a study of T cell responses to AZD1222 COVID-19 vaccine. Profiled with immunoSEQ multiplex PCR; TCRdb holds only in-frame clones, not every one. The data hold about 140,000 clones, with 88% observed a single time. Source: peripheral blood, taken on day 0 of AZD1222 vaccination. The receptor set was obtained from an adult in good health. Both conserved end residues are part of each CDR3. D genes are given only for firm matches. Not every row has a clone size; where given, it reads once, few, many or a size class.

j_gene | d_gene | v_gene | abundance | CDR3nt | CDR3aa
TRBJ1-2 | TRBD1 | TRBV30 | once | TGTGCCAGACTACAGGGGGCCCTCTATGGCTACACCTTC | CARLQGALYGYTF
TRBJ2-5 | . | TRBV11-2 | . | TGTGCCAGCAGCTTTGGAACTAGGCGGGAGACCCAGTACTTC | CASSFGTRRETQYF
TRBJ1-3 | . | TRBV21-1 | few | TGTGCCAGCAGCAGTGTCGGGACAACTATAAACACCATATATTTT | CASSSVGTTINTIYF
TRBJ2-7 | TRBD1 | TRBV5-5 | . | TGTGCCAGCAGCTTAGGCGGGACAGGGCCTACCTACGAGCAGTACTTC | CASSLGGTGPTYEQYF
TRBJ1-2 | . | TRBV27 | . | TGTGCCAGCAAAGGTGGTAGCGGAGCTAACTATGGCTACACCTTC | CASKGGSGANYGYTF
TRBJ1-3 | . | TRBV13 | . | TGTGCCAGCAGCTCTCAGGGGCGCGGAAACACCATATATTTT | CASSSQGRGNTIYF
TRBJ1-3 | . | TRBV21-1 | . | TGTGCCAGCAGCCCGCGGTATGAGGGGACCCTAAACACCATATATTTT | CASSPRYEGTLNTIYF
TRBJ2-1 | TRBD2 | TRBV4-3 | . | TGCGCCAGCAGCCAGGACACTAGCGTCTCCTACAATGAGCAGTTCTTC | CASSQDTSVSYNEQFF
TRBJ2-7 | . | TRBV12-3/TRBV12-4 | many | TGTGCCACCACCATAGGCATGGACTACGAGCAGTACTTC | CATTIGMDYEQYF
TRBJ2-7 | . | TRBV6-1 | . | TGTGCCAGCAGTCCCCGGTGGAACGAGCAGTACTTC | CASSPRWNEQYF
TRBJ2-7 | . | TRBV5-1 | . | TGCGCCAGCAGCTTGGTACCGCAGGGAAGCCACGAGCAGTACTTC | CASSLVPQGSHEQYF
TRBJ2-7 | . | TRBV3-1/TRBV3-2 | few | TGTGCCAGCAGCTCCCTTCCTGGATCCTACGAGCAGTACTTC | CASSSLPGSYEQYF
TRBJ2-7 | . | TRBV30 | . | TGTGCCTGGAGAGTCAGAGGGGGAGCCTACGAGCAGTACTTC | CAWRVRGGAYEQYF
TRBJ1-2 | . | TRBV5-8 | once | TGTGCCAGCAGCTTGACGCGTGAATTTTACAGTTCAAACTATGGCTACACCTTC | CASSLTREFYSSNYGYTF
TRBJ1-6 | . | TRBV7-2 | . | TGTGCCAGCAGCTTAGGGGTCACGAGCTCCTATAATTCACCCCTCCACTTT | CASSLGVTSSYNSPLHF
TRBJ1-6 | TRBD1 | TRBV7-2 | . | TGTGCCAGCAGCTCACAACAGGGGGCACTAACCACTTCACCCCTCCACTTT | CASSSQQGALTTSPLHF
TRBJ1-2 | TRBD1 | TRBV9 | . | TGTGCCAGCAGCCCTCGGACAGGGACTAACTATGGCTACACCTTC | CASSPRTGTNYGYTF
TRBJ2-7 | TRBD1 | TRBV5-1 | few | TGCGCCAGCCGGGACAGCAGCTCCTACGAGCAGTACTTC | CASRDSSSYEQYF
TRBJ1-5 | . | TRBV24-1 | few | TGTGCCACCCAGCGGGACAAGGGGCAGCCCCAGCATTTT | CATQRDKGQPQHF
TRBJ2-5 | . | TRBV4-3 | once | TGCGCCAGCAGCCAAGGGGCGGGGAGGATTGGAGAGACCCAGTACTTC | CASSQGAGRIGETQYF
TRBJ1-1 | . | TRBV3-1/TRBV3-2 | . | TGTGCCAGCAGCCAAGATGGGAGTACTGAAGCTTTCTTT | CASSQDGSTEAFF
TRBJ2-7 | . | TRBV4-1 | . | TGCGCCAGCAGCCAAGAAATCCATTCCAGCTCCTACGAGCAGTACTTC | CASSQEIHSSSYEQYF
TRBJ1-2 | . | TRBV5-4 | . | TGTGCCAGCAGTTCCCCGGGAGCAGGCTACACCTTC | CASSSPGAGYTF
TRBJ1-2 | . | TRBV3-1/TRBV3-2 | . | TGTGCCAGCAGCCCCCGGGGAGGGAGAGAAGGCTACACCTTC | CASSPRGGREGYTF
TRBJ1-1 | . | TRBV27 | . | TGTGCCAGCAGTTTCCAGGGAATGAACACTGAAGCTTTCTTT | CASSFQGMNTEAFF
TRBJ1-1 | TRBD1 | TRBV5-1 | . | TGCGCCAGCAGCTCACTCGGTACGGGACAGAGGTCTGAAGCTTTCTTT | CASSSLGTGQRSEAFF
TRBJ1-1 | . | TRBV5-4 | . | TGTGCCAGCAGCTTGGGGCGGGATACTGAAGCTTTCTTT | CASSLGRDTEAFF
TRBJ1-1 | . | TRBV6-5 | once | TGTGCCAGCAGGGCAGGGGTTGGGGACACTGAAGCTTTCTTT | CASRAGVGDTEAFF
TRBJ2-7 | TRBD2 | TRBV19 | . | TGTGCCAGTAGTACCGGACTAGCGGGAGTCCCCTACGAGCAGTACTTC | CASSTGLAGVPYEQYF
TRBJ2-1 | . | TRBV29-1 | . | TGCAGCGACCGACAGTACAATGAGCAGTTCTTC | CSDRQYNEQFF
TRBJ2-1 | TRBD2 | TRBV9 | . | TGTGCCAGCAGCGTAGCCCCAGCGGGGCATGAGCAGTTCTTC | CASSVAPAGHEQFF
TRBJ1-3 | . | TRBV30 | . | TGTGCCTGGAGTGTGAGCCCTGGAAACACCATATATTTT | CAWSVSPGNTIYF
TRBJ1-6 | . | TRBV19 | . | TGTGCCAGTAGTATCGGGCAAGATAATCCACCCCTCCACTTT | CASSIGQDNPPLHF
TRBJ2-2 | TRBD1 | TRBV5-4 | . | TGTGCCAGCATCCGGGACAGCGGAACCGGGGAGCTGTTTTTT | CASIRDSGTGELFF
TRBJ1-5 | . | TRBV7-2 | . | TGTGCCAGCAGCTTAGGCCAAGACCGACCCCAGCATTTT | CASSLGQDRPQHF
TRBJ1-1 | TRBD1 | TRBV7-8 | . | TGTGCCAGCAGCCCTAGGACAGGGTCGATGAACACTGAAGCTTTCTTT | CASSPRTGSMNTEAFF
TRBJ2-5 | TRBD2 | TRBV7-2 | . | TGTGCCAGCAGCTTATCAGCGGGGCAAGAGACCCAGTACTTC | CASSLSAGQETQYF
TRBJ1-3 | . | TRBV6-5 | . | TGTGCCAGCAGTTACTCTTGGTCGATGGGAAACACCATATATTTT | CASSYSWSMGNTIYF
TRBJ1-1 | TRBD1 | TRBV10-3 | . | TGTGCCATCACCAAACAGGGGATGAACACTGAAGCTTTCTTT | CAITKQGMNTEAFF
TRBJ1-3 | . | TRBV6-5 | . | TGTGCCAGCAGTCCCGACCGGAGCTCTGGAAACACCATATATTTT | CASSPDRSSGNTIYF
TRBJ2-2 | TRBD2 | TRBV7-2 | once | TGTGCCAGCAGCCCCAGACTAGCGGGATCCACCGGGGAGCTGTTTTTT | CASSPRLAGSTGELFF
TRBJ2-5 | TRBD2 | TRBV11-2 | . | TGTGCCAGCACCTCGTACGGGGGGGGGACCCAGTACTTC | CASTSYGGGTQYF
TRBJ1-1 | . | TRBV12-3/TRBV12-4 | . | TGTGCCAGCAGTCTAACGGCCGAGTCTGAAGCTTTCTTT | CASSLTAESEAFF
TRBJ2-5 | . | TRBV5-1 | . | TGCGCCAGCAGCCCCGGCAGGAATCTACAAGAGACCCAGTACTTC | CASSPGRNLQETQYF
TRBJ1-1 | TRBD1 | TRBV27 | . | TGTGCCAGCAGTCCACGGACAGGGGGCGCGGGCACTGAAGCTTTCTTT | CASSPRTGGAGTEAFF
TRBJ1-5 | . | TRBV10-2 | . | TGCGCCAGCAGTGAGTCAGGAGAAAATCAGCCCCAGCATTTT | CASSESGENQPQHF
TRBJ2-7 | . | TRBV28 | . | TGTGCCAGCAGGACCTCTATTGAGGGCGAGCAGTACTTC | CASRTSIEGEQYF
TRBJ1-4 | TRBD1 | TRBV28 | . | TGTGCCAGCAGCAAAACCGGGACAGGGTCTGAAAAACTGTTTTTT | CASSKTGTGSEKLFF